A selection of T cell receptor beta chains follows, all from one sample in a study of blood T cell repertoires in COVID-19. This table comes from immunoSEQ multiplex PCR, and its TCRdb copy is limited to in-frame clones, with some not included. The profile shows a few hundred thousand clones, more than 70% of them singletons. The sequenced sample was peripheral blood. The source is a woman aged 55-75 years with COVID-19, enrolled during active disease. Each CDR3 is given with its conserved first and last residue. The D gene is left open where the match is weak. Rows may omit the clone size; those that give it use once, few, many or a size class.

V	size	length	D	J	CDR3	DNA
TRBV6-2/TRBV6-3	few	19	.	TRBJ1-5	CASSYSALQPRVSNQPQHF	TGTGCCAGCAGTTACTCTGCCCTCCAGCCGAGGGTGAGCAATCAGCCCCAGCATTTT
TRBV12-3/TRBV12-4	.	13	TRBD2	TRBJ2-3	CASKAGATDTQYF	TGTGCCAGCAAAGCGGGGGCCACAGATACGCAGTATTTT
TRBV7-3	.	13	.	TRBJ1-2	CASSGDTSSPYTF	TGTGCCAGCAGCGGGGACACTAGTTCTCCGTACACCTTC
TRBV9	.	16	.	TRBJ1-2	CASSAQDSLLNYGYTF	TGTGCCAGCAGCGCCCAGGACAGCCTTCTTAACTATGGCTACACCTTC
TRBV27	.	14	TRBD2	TRBJ2-1	CASRSGVSYNEQFF	TGTGCCAGCCGTAGCGGGGTCTCCTACAATGAGCAGTTCTTC
TRBV5-1	.	13	TRBD1	TRBJ2-1	CASRRQGIDEQFF	TGCGCCAGCAGGAGACAGGGAATCGATGAGCAGTTCTTC
TRBV5-1	.	14	.	TRBJ2-7	CASSYRSPGDEQYF	TGCGCCAGCAGCTACAGGTCCCCGGGCGACGAGCAGTACTTC
TRBV5-1	.	13	.	TRBJ2-7	CASSLLGNYEQYF	TGCGCCAGCAGCTTGTTGGGCAACTACGAGCAGTACTTC
TRBV18	few	13	.	TRBJ1-2	CASSPPGRVGYTF	TGTGCCAGCTCACCACCGGGGAGGGTTGGCTACACCTTC
TRBV4-2	.	17	TRBD2	TRBJ2-7	CASSQPPGLAGVYEQYF	TGTGCCAGCAGCCAACCTCCGGGACTAGCGGGAGTCTACGAGCAGTACTTC
TRBV27	.	14	TRBD2	TRBJ2-7	CASSLRAGSYEQYF	TGTGCCAGCAGTTTAAGAGCGGGGAGCTACGAGCAGTACTTC
TRBV11-2	.	15	.	TRBJ2-5	CASSPNREGGETQYF	TGTGCCAGCAGCCCGAACAGGGAAGGGGGAGAGACCCAGTACTTC
TRBV3-1/TRBV3-2	.	16	.	TRBJ1-1	CASSQGGLPKNTEAFF	TGTGCCAGCAGCCAAGGGGGACTCCCGAAGAACACTGAAGCTTTCTTT
TRBV19	.	13	.	TRBJ1-2	CASRRASDYGYTF	TGTGCCAGTAGGAGGGCTAGTGACTATGGCTACACCTTC
TRBV24-1	.	12	.	TRBJ2-1	CATSDYGYEQFF	TGTGCCACCAGTGATTATGGCTATGAGCAGTTCTTC
TRBV5-1	.	15	.	TRBJ1-4	CASSLRTATNEKLFF	TGCGCCAGCAGCTTGAGGACAGCAACTAATGAAAAACTGTTTTTT
TRBV11-2	.	16	TRBD1	TRBJ1-2	CASSWTTGGSSYGYTF	TGTGCCAGCAGCTGGACGACAGGGGGCTCGAGCTATGGCTACACCTTC
TRBV11-3	.	14	.	TRBJ1-1	CASSFQGKDTEAFF	TGTGCCAGCAGCTTCCAGGGTAAGGACACTGAAGCTTTCTTT
TRBV5-6	.	15	.	TRBJ1-4	CASSLRGGNNEKLFF	TGTGCCAGCAGCTTGAGGGGTGGAAACAATGAAAAACTGTTTTTT
TRBV19	.	16	TRBD1	TRBJ1-6	CASRDRGQVGNSPLHF	TGTGCTTCCCGGGACAGGGGGCAAGTGGGGAATTCACCCCTCCACTTT
TRBV7-6	.	17	.	TRBJ1-2	CASSPQVASLTNYGYTF	TGTGCCAGCAGCCCCCAGGTGGCGAGTCTAACCAACTATGGCTACACCTTC
TRBV11-2	.	15	TRBD2	TRBJ2-3	CASSLSGGPTDTQYF	TGTGCCAGCAGCTTAAGCGGGGGGCCTACAGATACGCAGTATTTT
TRBV6-5	.	15	TRBD1	TRBJ1-3	CASSPPGGSGNTIYF	TGTGCCAGCAGTCCACCAGGGGGCTCTGGAAACACCATATATTTT